The clone carrying this T cell receptor beta chain was picked up many times. The antigen is not known. As to time point: technical triplicate 3. The unsorted libraries had their origin in 2 million PBMCs stored at -80 C. Over 160 million TCR-beta sequences from 15-18 subjects were obtained in each sequencing run. TCRdb itself ran the 5' RACE reads through MiXCR, one entry per CDR3 protein. The sample carries some 47,000 distinct CDR3 sequences, roughly a fifth recorded once. This entry is derived from a study of neurological immune-mediated disorders. Study results and limitations: TCR-beta repertoires seemed private in all groups, with no expanded CDR3 amino acid sequences shared.

Sequencing used PBMCs. The sequence came from a man aged 60 to 69 with HTLV-1-associated myelopathy (HAM/TSP).

DNA of the CDR3: TGCGCCAGCAGCGGTACCGGGAGAGGGACAGATACGCAGTATTTT. Encoded protein: CASSGTGRGTDTQYF. The chain joins TRBV5-1 to TRBJ2-3, with D perhaps matching TRBD2 (6 bases). Germline CDR1 SGHRS, CDR2 YFSETQ. CDR3 size: 15 residues. V was clipped by 4 bases and J by 3 bases, with 15 bases between them.